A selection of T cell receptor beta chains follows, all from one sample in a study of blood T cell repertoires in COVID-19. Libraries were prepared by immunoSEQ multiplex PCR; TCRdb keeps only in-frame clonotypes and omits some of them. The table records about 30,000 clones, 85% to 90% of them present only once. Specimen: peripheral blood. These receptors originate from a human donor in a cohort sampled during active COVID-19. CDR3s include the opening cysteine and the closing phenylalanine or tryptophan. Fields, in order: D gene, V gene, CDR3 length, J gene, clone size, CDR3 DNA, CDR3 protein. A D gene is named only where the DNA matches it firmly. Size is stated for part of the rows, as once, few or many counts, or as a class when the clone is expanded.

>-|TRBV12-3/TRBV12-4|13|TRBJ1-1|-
TGTGCCAGCAGTCAATATGGGGGGTGGAAAGCTTTCTTT
CASSQYGGWKAFF
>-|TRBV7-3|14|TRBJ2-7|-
TGTGCCAGCAGCCCGACAGAGAACTCCTACGAGCAGTACTTC
CASSPTENSYEQYF
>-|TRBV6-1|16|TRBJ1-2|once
TGTGCCAGCAGTGAGGGACGGCCGGGACTCAACTATGGCTACACCTTC
CASSEGRPGLNYGYTF
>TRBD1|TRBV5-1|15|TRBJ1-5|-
TGCGCCAGCAGCTTGGCCGGGACAGGGGAAGAGCCCCAGCATTTT
CASSLAGTGEEPQHF
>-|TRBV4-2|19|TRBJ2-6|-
TGTGCCAGCAGCCAAGATCAAGGGGACATCATCTCTGGGGCCAACGTCCTGACTTTC
CASSQDQGDIISGANVLTF
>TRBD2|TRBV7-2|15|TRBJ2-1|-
TGTGCCAGCAGCACCGGGACTAGCAGGTACAATGAGCAGTTCTTC
CASSTGTSRYNEQFF
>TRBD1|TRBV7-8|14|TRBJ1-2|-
TGTGCCAGCAGCCCGAGGACAGGGAACTATGGCTACACCTTC
CASSPRTGNYGYTF
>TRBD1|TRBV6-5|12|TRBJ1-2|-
TGTGCCATATCGACAGGGTCGTATGGCTACACCTTC
CAISTGSYGYTF
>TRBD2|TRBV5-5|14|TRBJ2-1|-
TGTGCCAGCAGCTTCGGCGGGGGGGCCAATGAGCAGTTCTTC
CASSFGGGANEQFF
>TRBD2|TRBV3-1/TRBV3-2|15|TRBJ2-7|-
TGTGCCAGCAGCCACAGCGGGGCGAGCTCCTACGAGCAGTACTTC
CASSHSGASSYEQYF
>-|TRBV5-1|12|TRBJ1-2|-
TGCGCCAGCAGCTTCCAGGCGGGCGACTACACCTTC
CASSFQAGDYTF
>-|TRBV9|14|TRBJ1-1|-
TGTGCCAGCAGCCCCAGGACATCGAACACTGAAGCTTTCTTT
CASSPRTSNTEAFF
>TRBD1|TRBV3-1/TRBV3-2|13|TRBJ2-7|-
TGTGCCAGCAGTTCCGGGACAGTGACGGAGCAGTACTTC
CASSSGTVTEQYF
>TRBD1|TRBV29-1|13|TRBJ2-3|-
TGCAGCGGGGGACAGCGGAGCGGAGATACGCAGTATTTT
CSGGQRSGDTQYF
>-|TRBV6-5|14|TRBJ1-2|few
TGTGCCAGCAACCCCGGGGTATCTGATTGGGGCTACACCTTC
CASNPGVSDWGYTF
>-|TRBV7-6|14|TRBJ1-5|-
TGTGCCAGCAGCGACAGGCCCAGCAATCAGCCCCAGCATTTT
CASSDRPSNQPQHF
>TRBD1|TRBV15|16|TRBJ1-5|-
TGTGCCACCAGCAGAGATCGGGCAGGGGGACGTCAGCCCCAGCATTTT
CATSRDRAGGRQPQHF
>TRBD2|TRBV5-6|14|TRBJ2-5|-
TGTGCCAGCAGCTTGCTAGCGGGGGAGGAGACCCAGTACTTC
CASSLLAGEETQYF
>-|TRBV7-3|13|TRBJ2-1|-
TGTGCCAGCAGCTTATCCAGGGGAGCTGAGCAGTTCTTC
CASSLSRGAEQFF
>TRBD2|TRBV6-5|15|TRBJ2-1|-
TGTGCCAGCAGTCCCCTAGCGGGGGGGGCAGATGAGCAGTTCTTC
CASSPLAGGADEQFF
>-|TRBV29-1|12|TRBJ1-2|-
TGCAGCGTTGAGAACCTACCCCATGGCTACACCTTC
CSVENLPHGYTF
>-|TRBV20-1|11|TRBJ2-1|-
TGCAGTGCTAGACGGGACTTAGGGCAGTTCTTC
CSARRDLGQFF
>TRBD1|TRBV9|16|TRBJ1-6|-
TGTGCCAGCAGCGTCTCCGGGACAGGGACTGGTTCACCCCTCCACTTT
CASSVSGTGTGSPLHF
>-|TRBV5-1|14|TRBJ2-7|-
TGCGCCAGCAGCTTGCAGGCAAGGTCCTACGAGCAGTACTTC
CASSLQARSYEQYF
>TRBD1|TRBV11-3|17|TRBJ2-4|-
TGTGCCAGCAGCCCCGGACAGGGGAATCTAGCCAAAAACATTCAGTACTTC
CASSPGQGNLAKNIQYF
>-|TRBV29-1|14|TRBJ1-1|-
TGCAGCGTTGGAGGGTTTGGTCCGTTCACTGAAGCTTTCTTT
CSVGGFGPFTEAFF
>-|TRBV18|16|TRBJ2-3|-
TGTGCCAGCTCGACTTGGGGCAGGGGAGTGACAGATACGCAGTATTTT
CASSTWGRGVTDTQYF
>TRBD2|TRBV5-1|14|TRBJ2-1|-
TGCGCCAGCAGCTCCGCGGGGGGGTTCAATGAGCAGTTCTTC
CASSSAGGFNEQFF
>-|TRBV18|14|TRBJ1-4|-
TGTGCCAGCTCACCCGGCAGTGGGAGTGAAAAACTGTTTTTT
CASSPGSGSEKLFF
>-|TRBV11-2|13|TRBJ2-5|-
TGTGCCAGCAGCCAGGGGTTCCAAGAGACCCAGTACTTC
CASSQGFQETQYF
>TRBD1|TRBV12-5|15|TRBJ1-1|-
TGTGCTAGTGGTTTGGTAAAGGCAGGGGGTGTGGAAGCTTTCTTT
CASGLVKAGGVEAFF
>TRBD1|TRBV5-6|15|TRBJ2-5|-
TGTGCCAGCAGCTTTCAGGGGGTACGTCGAGAGACCCAGTACTTC
CASSFQGVRRETQYF
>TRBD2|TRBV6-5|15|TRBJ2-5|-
TGTGCCAGCAGTCGCGCCCTAGCGGTCCAAGAGACCCAGTACTTC
CASSRALAVQETQYF
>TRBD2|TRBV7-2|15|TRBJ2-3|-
TGTGCCAGCAGACAGGGGACTAGCGGGACAGATACGCAGTATTTT
CASRQGTSGTDTQYF
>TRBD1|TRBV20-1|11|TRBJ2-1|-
TGCAGTTACAGGGGTGTGGGTGAGCAGTTCTTC
CSYRGVGEQFF
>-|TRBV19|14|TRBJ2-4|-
TGTGCCAGTAGCCCCGGGAGTGCCAAAAACATTCAGTACTTC
CASSPGSAKNIQYF
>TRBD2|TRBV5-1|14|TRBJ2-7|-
TGCGCCAGCAGCTTGATGACTAGCGGCTACGAGCAGTACTTC
CASSLMTSGYEQYF
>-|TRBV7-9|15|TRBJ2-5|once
TGTGCCACCCGTCGCGTGGGACTGGATCAAGAGACCCAGTACTTC
CATRRVGLDQETQYF
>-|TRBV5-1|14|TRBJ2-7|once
TGCGCCAGCAGCTTCCGCAGAACCTCCTACGAGCAGTACTTC
CASSFRRTSYEQYF
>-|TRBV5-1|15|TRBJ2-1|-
TGCGCCAGCAGCCGGACTCTTAGCTCCTACAATGAGCAGTTCTTC
CASSRTLSSYNEQFF
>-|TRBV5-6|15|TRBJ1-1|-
TGTGCCAGCAGCTTCATGAATCGGGGAGCGGTTGAAGCTTTCTTT
CASSFMNRGAVEAFF
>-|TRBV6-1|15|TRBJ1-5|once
TGTGCCAGCAGTGAAAATAACTTGGGGGCACAGCCCCAGCATTTT
CASSENNLGAQPQHF
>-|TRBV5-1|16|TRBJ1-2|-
TGCGCCAGCCACTATCAGGGTGGGGTCTCTAAAAATGGCTACACCTTC
CASHYQGGVSKNGYTF
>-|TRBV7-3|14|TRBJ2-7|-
TGTGCCAGCAGCCCCAGGGGTGCCTCCTACGAGCAGTACTTC
CASSPRGASYEQYF
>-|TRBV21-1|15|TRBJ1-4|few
TGTGCCAGCGTAGACAGGGGGGGTTTTAGTGAAAAACTGTTTTTT
CASVDRGGFSEKLFF
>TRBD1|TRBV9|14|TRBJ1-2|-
TGTGCCAGCAGCGCGCCGGGACAGTACTATGGCTACACCTTC
CASSAPGQYYGYTF
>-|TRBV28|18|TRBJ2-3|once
TGTGCCAGCAGCACGCGGAACCGACGGGGGGCCCGCACAGATACGCAGTATTTT
CASSTRNRRGARTDTQYF
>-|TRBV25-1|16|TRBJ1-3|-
TGTGCCAGCAGTGATTCTGGCTCCAGCTCTGGAAACACCATATATTTT
CASSDSGSSSGNTIYF
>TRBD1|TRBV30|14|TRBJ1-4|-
TGTGCCTGGAGTGTAGGACAGGCACACGAAAAACTGTTTTTT
CAWSVGQAHEKLFF